Below, 7 T cell receptor beta chains from the same sample are listed, as sequenced in a study of blood T cell repertoires in COVID-19. Here immunoSEQ multiplex PCR was the method, and the copy in TCRdb shows in-frame clones only, minus some. This sample carries about 350,000 clones, around 91% of them seen once, and the ten largest clones take around 3.5%. Sequenced material: peripheral blood. These TCRs come from a woman aged 18-29 years who had recovered from COVID-19.

Here the CDR3 reads CASSFSIQVFGYTF. For the CDR3, the DNA is TGCGCCAGCAGCTTCTCGATCCAGGTTTTTGGCTACACCTTC. This rearrangement joins TRBV5-1 to TRBJ1-2; no clear D gene. V was cut by 2 bases and J by 7 bases, with 15 bases left in between. CDR3 length equals 14 residues. The germline CDR1 and CDR2 sequences are SGHRS and YFSETQ.

V usage is TRBV5-6 and J usage is TRBJ1-2; D remains ambiguous. The CDR3 contains 13 residues. The germline V and J ends were trimmed by 0 bases and 4 bases, with 7 bases remaining between them. Germline lookup yields CDR1 SGHDT and CDR2 YYEEEE. This CDR3 is CASSLERSYGYTF. The CDR3 region has the DNA TGTGCCAGCAGCTTGGAGAGGAGCTATGGCTACACCTTC.

The gene calls are TRBV5-1 and TRBJ2-1; possibly TRBD2 for D (6 bases). Trimming stripped 4 bases from V and 5 bases from J, with 22 bases between. The germline V gene encodes CDR1 SGHRS and CDR2 YFSETQ. CDR3 length equals 17 residues. CDR3: CASSRSSRLDRNNEQFF. CDR3 nucleotides: TGCGCCAGCAGCCGCTCATCCCGACTAGATAGAAACAATGAGCAGTTCTTC.

This clone was detected once. This chain connects TRBV4-3 to TRBJ2-3; no definite D call. The V gene's germline CDR1 is LGHNA and CDR2 YSLEER. This CDR3 is built from 15 residues. The V gene lost 0 bases and the J gene lost 0 bases, with 7 bases spanning the gap. The DNA of the CDR3 is TGCGCCAGCAGCCAAGACCTATCTAGCACAGATACGCAGTATTTT. Protein: CASSQDLSSTDTQYF.

The chain links TRBV30 to TRBJ1-3; TRBD1 is a possible D gene (6 bases). Germline V CDR1 and CDR2: GTSNPN, SVGIG (reference sequence). This CDR3 has 14 amino acids. Trimming pared 2 bases from V and 4 bases from J, leaving 12 bases between. The CDR3 loop is CAWSKAGAGNTIYF. The CDR3 DNA follows: TGTGCCTGGAGTAAAGCGGGGGCAGGAAACACCATATATTTT.

This clone has only one observation. This chain connects TRBV7-7 to TRBJ2-1; 12 nucleotides align to TRBD2. CDR3 size: 15 residues. After removal of 5 bases from V and 5 bases from J, the junction contained 4 bases not matched to a gene. Germline CDR1 is SSHAT and CDR2 is FNYEAQ (reference sequence). CDR3 nucleotide sequence: TGTGCCAGCAGCCTAGGACTAGCGGGGAACAATGAGCAGTTCTTC. Protein: CASSLGLAGNNEQFF. Together with reference TRBV7-7 and TRBJ2-1, the CDR3 gives the full variable domain: GAGVSQSPRYKVTKRGQDVTLRCDPISSHATLYWYQQALGQGPEFLTYFNYEAQPDKSGLPSDRFSAERPEGSISTLTIQRTEQRDSAMYRCASSLGLAGNNEQFFGPGTRLTVL.

Worth noting for this clone: Other nucleotide sequences from this sample produce the same CDR3. V is TRBV19 and J is TRBJ2-7; D is possibly TRBD1 (5 bases). V shed 3 bases and J shed 3 bases, with 9 bases lying between them. Germline CDR1 reads LNHDA; CDR2 reads SQIVND (reference sequence). The CDR3 is 13 amino acids. The CDR3 bases are TGTGCCAGTAGTATCCGGCAGGGCTACGAGCAGTACGTC. This gives the protein CASSIRQGYEQYV.